This T cell receptor (beta chain) was identified in a study of CD8 T cells in ankylosing spondylitis. Notes on this clonotype: Its specificity is unknown.

Trimming took 3 bases from V and 0 from J, leaving 13 bases between them. Germline V CDR1 and CDR2: MNHEY, SMNVEV (reference sequence). The CDR3 extends over 16 amino acids. Regarding the study as a whole: A motif in TCR beta, a set of eight highly homologous variants, appeared characteristic of ankylosing spondylitis blood.

Quantitative barcoded 5'-RACE was used to prepare TCR beta libraries. TCRdb passed the 5' RACE reads through MiXCR, listing each CDR3 protein once. The repertoire consists of approximately 500,000 distinct CDR3 sequences, with about an eighth occurring once and the leading ten covering 6.5% to 7%. Sequences were obtained from blood, either unsorted or a sorted T cell fraction (not recorded which). V usage is TRBV27 and J usage is TRBJ2-3; unclear D gene. This receptor was identified in a male donor with ankylosing spondylitis. CDR3 bases: TGTGCCAGCAGTTTTGCTCCCTTCTACAGCACAGATACGCAGTATTTT. Amino acids: CASSFAPFYSTDTQYF.